The next 23 T cell receptor beta chains were all read from a single sample in a study of blood T cell repertoires in COVID-19. Assay used: immunoSEQ multiplex PCR; TCRdb lists only in-frame clones, some missing. The sample holds hundreds of thousands of clones; approximately 89% are singletons and the top ten take just under 6.5%. Sequencing was done on a sample of peripheral blood. These TCRs come from a woman aged 25 to 45 with COVID-19, enrolled during active disease.

This clone was picked up one time. The rearrangement uses TRBV14 and TRBJ1-3; D is unclear. This CDR3 is built from 16 residues. The germline V and J ends were trimmed by 4 bases and 0 bases, with 13 bases remaining between them. Germline V gene sequence: CDR1 SGHDN, CDR2 FVKESK. The CDR3 sequence: CASSPSSPFSGNTIYF. DNA of the CDR3: TGTGCCAGCAGCCCTTCCAGTCCCTTCTCTGGAAACACCATATATTTT.

The rearrangement joins TRBV11-2 to TRBJ1-1; D is unresolved. Germline V lookup: CDR1 SGHAT, CDR2 FQNNGV. The length of the CDR3 is 17 residues. Trimming removed 1 base from V and 5 bases from J, with 20 bases in between. The CDR3 nucleotides read TGTGCCAGCAGCTTAGTTACAGATCGGGGTCTGAGGACTGAAGCTTTCTTT. As protein: CASSLVTDRGLRTEAFF. Full variable domain (rest looked up from reference TRBV11-2 and TRBJ1-1): EAGVAQSPRYKIIEKRQSVAFWCNPISGHATLYWYQQILGQGPKLLIQFQNNGVVDDSQLPKDRFSAERLKGVDSTLKIQPAKLEDSAVYLCASSLVTDRGLRTEAFFGQGTRLTVV.

The chain links TRBV21-1 to TRBJ1-5; the table's D call, TRBD1, was not checked against the DNA. TRBV21-1 is shown as a pseudogene. CDR3 size: 19 residues. CDR3 amino acids: CASSNAPPDRGYSNQPQHF. The CDR3 DNA follows: TGTGCCAGCAGCAACGCGCCGCCGGACAGGGGATATAGCAATCAGCCCCAGCATTTT.

The V and J genes are TRBV15 and TRBJ1-6; no definite D call. Germline V gives CDR1 LNHNV, CDR2 YYDKDF (reference sequence). The CDR3 length is 14 residues. Trimming left V 0 bases short and J 5 bases short, with 5 bases between. CDR3 loop: CATSREEDNSPLHF. The CDR3 DNA is TGTGCCACCAGCAGAGAGGAGGATAATTCACCCCTCCACTTT.

V is TRBV18 and J is TRBJ2-5; 11 bases line up with TRBD2. Germline V lookup: CDR1 KGHSH, CDR2 LQKENI. The CDR3 sequence is 16 residues long. After removal of 6 bases from V and 1 base from J, the junction contained 7 bases not matched to a gene. Here the CDR3 reads CASSRTGLAVQETQYF. DNA for the CDR3: TGTGCCAGCTCTCGAACGGGACTAGCGGTCCAAGAGACCCAGTACTTC.

The V and J genes are TRBV11-3 and TRBJ2-2; D perhaps matches TRBD2 (7 bases). CDR1 and CDR2 (germline): SGHNT, YENEEA. V dropped 2 bases and J dropped 4 bases, with 20 bases sitting between them. The CDR3 is made up of 18 amino acids. CDR3 amino acids: CASSLRAPGRGATGELFF. The CDR3 bases are TGTGCCAGCAGCTTAAGAGCCCCAGGGAGGGGGGCCACCGGGGAGCTGTTTTTT. Full variable domain (rest looked up from reference TRBV11-3 and TRBJ2-2): EAGVVQSPRYKIIEKKQPVAFWCNPISGHNTLYWYLQNLGQGPELLIRYENEEAVDDSQLPKDRFSAERLKGVDSTLKIQPAELGDSAVYLCASSLRAPGRGATGELFFGEGSRLTVL.

The chain employs TRBV15 and TRBJ2-7, with TRBD2 matching over 9 bases. The CDR3 extends over 15 amino acids. V shed 3 bases, J shed 5 bases, and the junction held 8 bases outside the gene matches. Germline loops: CDR1 LNHNV, CDR2 YYDKDF (reference sequence). CDR3 loop: CATSRGVAGAHEQYV. The DNA of the CDR3 is TGTGCCACCAGCAGGGGGGTAGCGGGAGCTCACGAGCAGTACGTC.

The rearrangement uses TRBV6-4 and TRBJ1-3; TRBD1 agrees at 7 bases. The CDR3 is made up of 17 amino acids. V was clipped by 4 bases and J by 0 bases; unmatched bases: 9. CDR1 and CDR2 from the germline V gene are MRHNA and SNTAGT. CDR3 sequence (DNA): TGTGCCAGCAGTGGTCCGACAGGGAAAAGCTCTGGAAACACCATATATTTT. The encoded protein is CASSGPTGKSSGNTIYF.

V and J are TRBV9 and TRBJ1-1; possible D gene TRBD1, 5 bases. This CDR3 has 14 residues. With 4 bases removed from V and 1 base from J, the gap between germline ends came to 11 bases. Germline V gives CDR1 SGDLS, CDR2 YYNGEE. The CDR3 DNA sequence: TGTGCCAGCAGCCCGGCGGGGGGGAACACTGAAGCTTTCTTT. Protein: CASSPAGGNTEAFF.

V is TRBV6-2 or TRBV6-3 and J is TRBJ2-7; 7 nucleotides match TRBD2. From germline, CDR1 is MNHEY and CDR2 SVGEGT. V lost 2 bases, J lost 0 bases, and 10 bases stayed unmatched. CDR3 size: 17 residues. CDR3 region: CASSYLTGRESSYEQYF. In DNA, the CDR3 is TGTGCCAGCAGTTACCTTACTGGGCGGGAGAGCTCCTACGAGCAGTACTTC.

The gene calls are TRBV2 and TRBJ2-3; 10 bases fit TRBD2. J was trimmed by 0 bases and V by 6 bases; bases with no gene match: 12. Looked up from germline, CDR1 is SNHLY and CDR2 is FYNNEI. The CDR3 has 18 residues. The CDR3 coding sequence is TGTGCCAGCAGAGAACGGACTAGCGGAGGGGGAAGCACAGATACGCAGTATTTT. Its protein product is CASRERTSGGGSTDTQYF.

The chain employs TRBV10-3 and TRBJ2-7; perhaps TRBD2 as D (5 bases). With 3 bases removed from V and 4 bases from J, the gap between germline ends came to 10 bases. Germline CDR1 ENHRY, CDR2 SYGVKD. The CDR3 consists of 13 residues. The CDR3 is CAISEEGPYEQYV. The DNA for the CDR3 is TGTGCCATCAGTGAAGAGGGCCCGTACGAGCAGTACGTC.

The V gene is TRBV6-1, the J gene TRBJ1-5, with 11 bases aligning to TRBD1. There are 15 residues in the CDR3. Germline-derived CDR1 and CDR2 are MNHNS and SASEGT. V lost 3 bases, J lost 6 bases, and 4 bases stayed unmatched. The CDR3 DNA reads as TGTGCCAGCAGTGACGGGACAGGGGGGGGTCAGCCCCAGCATTTT. This gives the protein CASSDGTGGGQPQHF.

The sample holds one count of this clone. The chain employs TRBV5-4 and TRBJ2-2; D is ambiguous. The CDR3 is made up of 15 amino acids. V was trimmed by 4 bases and J by 1 base, leaving 11 bases between them. CDR1 and CDR2 (germline): SGHNT, YYREEE (reference sequence). In nucleotides, the CDR3 is TGTGCCAGCAGCCTCCGACTGGGGAACACCGGGGAGCTGTTTTTT. This encodes CASSLRLGNTGELFF.

This clone was counted a few times. The J gene is TRBJ1-1, the V gene TRBV29-1; 9 bases map to TRBD1. Germline trimming cut 5 bases from V and 9 bases from J; bases unmatched to any gene: 16. The CDR3 has 15 amino acids. The germline V gene encodes CDR1 SQVTM and CDR2 ANQGSEA. CDR3 in DNA: TGCAGCGTTCGTGGGCGGGATACAGGGGGCAACAAAGCTTTCTTT. Its protein product is CSVRGRDTGGNKAFF.

V and J are TRBV2 and TRBJ2-3, with 10 bases identical to TRBD2. With 5 bases clipped from V and 7 bases from J, the junction kept 9 bases outside the gene matches. Looked up from germline, CDR1 is SNHLY and CDR2 is FYNNEI. CDR3 length: 15 residues. Written as DNA, the CDR3 is TGTGCCAGCAGTTTTAGCGGGGGGTCCTCAAATACGCAGTATTTT. Encoded protein: CASSFSGGSSNTQYF.

A note on this clone: The same CDR3 can be traced to other DNA sequences in this sample. The chain carries TRBV12-3 or TRBV12-4 and TRBJ1-1; D may be TRBD1 (6 bases). V dropped 6 bases and J dropped 1 base, with 9 bases sitting between them. The CDR3 has 13 amino acids. The CDR3 region has the DNA TGTGCCAGCAGCCTACAGGGGAACACTGAAGCTTTCTTT. It translates to CASSLQGNTEAFF.

The chain couples TRBV5-1 to TRBJ1-3; D is possibly TRBD1 (5 bases). In germline, CDR1 is SGHRS, CDR2 YFSETQ. Trimming cost V 4 bases and J 2 bases, with 13 bases left between them. This CDR3 is 15 amino acids long. The CDR3 sequence is CASSPSGTAGNTIYF. Written as DNA, the CDR3 is TGCGCCAGCAGCCCCAGCGGGACGGCTGGAAACACCATATATTTT.

This rearrangement joins TRBV27 to TRBJ2-1; TRBD2 matches at 9 bases. The ends lost 10 bases at V and 2 bases at J; junction bases unmatched: 9. The V gene's germline CDR1 is MNHEY and CDR2 SMNVEV (reference sequence). The CDR3 has 15 residues. The CDR3 protein is CATALSGSPYNEQFF. The CDR3 DNA follows: TGTGCCACCGCACTTAGCGGGAGCCCCTACAATGAGCAGTTCTTC.

The V and J genes are TRBV25-1 and TRBJ2-1; D may be TRBD1 (6 bases). Germline-derived CDR1 and CDR2 are MGHDK and SYGVNS. V was pared by 7 bases and J by 8 bases, with 12 bases between. CDR3 length: 12 amino acids. The CDR3 spells CASTPGGYEQFF. CDR3 DNA: TGTGCCAGCACCCCTGGGGGCTATGAGCAGTTCTTC.

The J gene is TRBJ1-1, the V gene TRBV19, with 7 bases aligning to TRBD1. The V and J ends lost 3 bases and 6 bases, in that order; junction bases with no gene match: 13. Germline CDR1 reads LNHDA; CDR2 reads SQIVND (reference sequence). The CDR3 has 16 amino acids. DNA of the CDR3: TGTGCCAGTAGTATGGGTAGGAAGACAGGGAAATCTGAAGCTTTCTTT. Translated, it gives CASSMGRKTGKSEAFF.

The chain uses TRBV11-3 and TRBJ2-1; TRBD1 aligns across 9 bases. Trimming at V came to 2 bases and at J to 9 bases, leaving 20 bases not matched to a gene. Germline CDR1 and CDR2: SGHNT and YENEEA. The CDR3 extends over 19 amino acids. CDR3 residues: CASSLSRQGGSISGIEQFF. The CDR3 DNA reads TGTGCCAGCAGCTTATCTCGACAGGGGGGGTCCATAAGCGGGATTGAGCAGTTCTTC.

The rearrangement uses TRBV5-8 and TRBJ1-2; no reliable D call. The CDR3 loop spans 13 amino acids. The germline gives CDR1 SGHTS, CDR2 YDEGEE. Between the trimmed V and J ends, which lost 2 bases and 3 bases, there was a span of 8 bases. CDR3 nucleotide sequence: TGTGCCAGCAGCTTCCAGGTGGACTATGGCTACACCTTC. It is translated as CASSFQVDYGYTF.